A selection of T cell receptor beta chains follows, all from one sample in a study of T cells after yellow fever vaccination. TCRdb re-called the 5' RACE reads through MiXCR, storing one row per CDR3 protein. The table has 100,000 to 150,000 distinct CDR3 sequences, over 8% seen once. The sample in question was CD8+ T cells sorted from PBMCs, obtained on the day of the yellow fever booster vaccination. The source is a young man who received the YFV17D yellow fever vaccine. Each CDR3 is given with its conserved first and last residue. The order of the fields is D gene, J gene, V gene, clone size, CDR3 DNA, CDR3 protein. A D gene is named only where the DNA matches it firmly. The size field is filled for only some rows; it gives once, few, many or a size class.

d_gene: TRBD2
j_gene: TRBJ2-3
v_gene: TRBV5-1
abundance: -
CDR3nt: TGCGCCAGCAGCTTTCGGGGGGGAGACACAGATACGCAGTATTTT
CDR3aa: CASSFRGGDTDTQYF

d_gene: TRBD2
j_gene: TRBJ2-3
v_gene: TRBV6-2/TRBV6-3
abundance: -
CDR3nt: TGTGCCAGCACTAGCGGGGGGAGCACAGATACGCAGTATTTT
CDR3aa: CASTSGGSTDTQYF

d_gene: -
j_gene: TRBJ2-2
v_gene: TRBV12-3/TRBV12-4
abundance: -
CDR3nt: TGTGCCAGCAGCAACTGGCGCTTGGGGACCGGGGAGCTGTTTTTT
CDR3aa: CASSNWRLGTGELFF

d_gene: -
j_gene: TRBJ1-2
v_gene: TRBV6-2/TRBV6-3
abundance: -
CDR3nt: TGTGCCAGCGGAGTACCCTATGGCTACACCTTC
CDR3aa: CASGVPYGYTF

d_gene: -
j_gene: TRBJ2-6
v_gene: TRBV6-2/TRBV6-3
abundance: -
CDR3nt: TGTGCCAGCAGTTACCGGGGGACCCCTGGGGCCAACGTCCTGACTTTC
CDR3aa: CASSYRGTPGANVLTF

d_gene: -
j_gene: TRBJ2-1
v_gene: TRBV27
abundance: few
CDR3nt: TGTGCCAGCAGTTTATCGCCCTGGAGGGGGGCGGGCAGGTACAATGAGCAGTTCTTC
CDR3aa: CASSLSPWRGAGRYNEQFF

d_gene: -
j_gene: TRBJ2-4
v_gene: TRBV3-1
abundance: -
CDR3nt: TGTGCCAGCAGCCCTCGCCTGACACGAAACATTCAGTACTTC
CDR3aa: CASSPRLTRNIQYF

d_gene: -
j_gene: TRBJ2-1
v_gene: TRBV12-3/TRBV12-4
abundance: -
CDR3nt: TGTGCCAGCAGTCCCCGACCGGGATCAAGCGCTGAGCAGTTCTTC
CDR3aa: CASSPRPGSSAEQFF

d_gene: TRBD1
j_gene: TRBJ1-2
v_gene: TRBV25-1
abundance: many
CDR3nt: TGTGCCAGTCGACAGGGGTGGTATGGCTACACCTTC
CDR3aa: CASRQGWYGYTF

d_gene: -
j_gene: TRBJ1-1
v_gene: TRBV12-3/TRBV12-4
abundance: few
CDR3nt: TGTGCCAGCAGCCCCACAGGGTTTGGCACTGAAGCTTTCTTT
CDR3aa: CASSPTGFGTEAFF

d_gene: -
j_gene: TRBJ2-3
v_gene: TRBV4-2
abundance: many
CDR3nt: TGTGCCAGCAGCCAGGAAGGCGGAGATACGCAGTATTTT
CDR3aa: CASSQEGGDTQYF

d_gene: -
j_gene: TRBJ2-3
v_gene: TRBV6-5
abundance: -
CDR3nt: TGTGCCAGCAGACAAGATAGCGATGATACGCAGTATTTT
CDR3aa: CASRQDSDDTQYF

d_gene: -
j_gene: TRBJ2-3
v_gene: TRBV7-3
abundance: few
CDR3nt: TGTGCCAGCAGCTCCCTTGAGGCTGGAGATACGCAGTATTTT
CDR3aa: CASSSLEAGDTQYF

d_gene: TRBD2
j_gene: TRBJ2-5
v_gene: TRBV19
abundance: -
CDR3nt: TGTGCCAGTAGTCCGTTGACTAGCGGGGGGCAAGAGACCCAGTACTTC
CDR3aa: CASSPLTSGGQETQYF

d_gene: -
j_gene: TRBJ1-1
v_gene: TRBV7-9
abundance: few
CDR3nt: TGTGCCAGCAGCTTAGCTGCGGCCCCGGGTGCTTTCTTT
CDR3aa: CASSLAAAPGAFF

d_gene: TRBD1
j_gene: TRBJ1-1
v_gene: TRBV5-1
abundance: few
CDR3nt: TGCGCCAGCATTGGGACAGGGCCGAACACTGAAGCTTTCTTT
CDR3aa: CASIGTGPNTEAFF